This T cell receptor beta chain is from a study of identical twins. CDR1 is SGHDT, CDR2 YYEEEE, per germline. Trimming took off 5 bases at V and 9 bases at J, with 11 bases between the two ends. The CDR3 loop spans 11 amino acids. Using its own MiXCR run on the 5' RACE reads, TCRdb lists one record per CDR3 protein. The sample has 400,000 to 650,000 distinct CDR3 sequences; about 20% are singletons. These data were also reused for a study on T cells expressing NK-cell markers.

The chain is built from TRBV5-6 and TRBJ2-5; maybe TRBD2 (6 bases). The sample consisted of CD4+ T cells sorted from blood. The receptor was derived from a woman between 18 and 29 years old in good health. The CDR3 here is CASSIGGAQYF. DNA of the CDR3: TGTGCCAGCAGTATCGGAGGGGCCCAGTACTTC.